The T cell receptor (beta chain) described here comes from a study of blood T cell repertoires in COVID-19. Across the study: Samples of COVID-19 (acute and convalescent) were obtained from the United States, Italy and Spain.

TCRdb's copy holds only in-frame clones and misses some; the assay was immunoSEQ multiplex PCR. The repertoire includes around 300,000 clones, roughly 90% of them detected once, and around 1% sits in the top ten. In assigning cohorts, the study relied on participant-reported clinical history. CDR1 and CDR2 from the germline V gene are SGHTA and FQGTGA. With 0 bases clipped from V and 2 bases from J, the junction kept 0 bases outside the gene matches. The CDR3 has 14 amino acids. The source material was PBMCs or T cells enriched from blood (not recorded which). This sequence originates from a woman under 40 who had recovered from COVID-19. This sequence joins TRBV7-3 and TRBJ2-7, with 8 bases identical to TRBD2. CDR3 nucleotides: TGTGCCAGCAGCTTAACCGGGGGGGCCTACGAGCAGTACTTC. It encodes CASSLTGGAYEQYF.